A single sample is the source of the 8 T cell receptor beta chains below, sequenced in a study of blood T cell repertoires in COVID-19. TCRdb keeps only in-frame clones here, not all; method: immunoSEQ multiplex PCR. The sample shows around 60,000 clones, over 60% of them seen only once. The sample was peripheral blood. All receptors derive from a woman between 70 and 85 years old with COVID-19, enrolled during active disease.

This chain uses TRBV3-1 (or the pseudogene TRBV3-2) with TRBJ1-2; a weak D match, TRBD1 (5 bases). The CDR3 contains 15 residues. Looked up from germline, CDR1 is LGHDT and CDR2 is YNNKEL (reference sequence). V lost 1 base and J 4 bases, leaving 13 bases between the germline ends. The CDR3, as DNA: TGTGCCAGCAGCCAAGCAGGGCCCTCCGGCTATGGCTACACCTTC. Amino acid sequence: CASSQAGPSGYGYTF.

As DNA, the CDR3 is TGTGCCAGCACCTTGGACTACTCTGGAAACACCATATATTTT. Translation gives CASTLDYSGNTIYF. The V gene is TRBV6-5, the J gene TRBJ1-3; no definite D call. The V gene lost 7 bases and the J gene lost 0 bases, with 10 bases spanning the gap. The CDR3 extends over 14 amino acids. Germline V lookup: CDR1 MNHEY, CDR2 SVGAGI.

This rearrangement joins TRBV2 to TRBJ2-1; weak D call: TRBD1 (6 bases). With 6 bases removed from V and 5 bases from J, the gap between germline ends came to 11 bases. There are 13 residues in the CDR3. Germline-derived CDR1 and CDR2 are SNHLY and FYNNEI. The CDR3 nucleotides read TGTGCCAGCAGACAGGGTATGAACAATGAGCAGTTCTTC. It translates to CASRQGMNNEQFF.

This clone has a single count. This chain connects TRBV24-1 to TRBJ2-1; 14 bases map to TRBD2. Germline assignment: CDR1 KGHDR and CDR2 SFDVKD. Trimming removed 4 bases from V and 8 bases from J; junction bases left unmatched: 9. The CDR3 contains 17 residues. The CDR3 DNA is TGTGCCACCAGTGACACCGGGACTAGCGGGAGAATCGATGAGCAGTTCTTC. Its translation: CATSDTGTSGRIDEQFF.

The rearrangement joins TRBV15 to TRBJ1-6; 7 bases fit TRBD1. Per the germline V gene, CDR1 is LNHNV and CDR2 is YYDKDF (reference sequence). The CDR3 extends over 15 amino acids. V was clipped by 4 bases and J by 9 bases; unmatched bases: 9. In nucleotides, the CDR3 is TGTGCCACCAGCAACCGTAGACAGGGATTTTCACCCCTCCACTTT. The encoded protein is CATSNRRQGFSPLHF.

The chain uses TRBV7-9 and TRBJ2-3; no clear D. The CDR3 contains 15 residues. V lost 3 bases to trimming and J lost 1 base, with 11 bases between them. Germline loops: CDR1 SEHNR, CDR2 FQNEAQ (reference sequence). CDR3 DNA: TGTGCCAGCAGCTTCCCCAGGATTCGCACAGATACGCAGTATTTT. Its protein is CASSFPRIRTDTQYF. Based on the CDR3 plus reference TRBV7-9 and TRBJ2-3, the full variable domain is DTGVSQNPRHKITKRGQNVTFRCDPISEHNRLYWYRQTLGQGPEFLTYFQNEAQLEKSRLLSDRFSAERPKGSFSTLEIQRTEQGDSAMYLCASSFPRIRTDTQYFGPGTRLTVL.

The chain employs TRBV18 and TRBJ1-4; weak D call: TRBD1 (5 bases). Trimming removed 2 bases at V and 8 bases at J, with 15 bases between. This CDR3 is built from 15 residues. CDR1 is KGHSH and CDR2 is LQKENI in the germline V gene. The CDR3 sequence is CASSPVEGRREKLFF. Written as DNA, the CDR3 is TGTGCCAGCTCACCAGTGGAGGGGCGAAGGGAAAAACTGTTTTTT. Looking up the rest from reference TRBV18 and TRBJ1-4 gives the full variable domain: NAGVMQNPRHLVRRRGQEARLRCSPMKGHSHVYWYRQLPEEGLKFMVYLQKENIIDESGMPKERFSAEFPKEGPSILRIQQVVRGDSAAYFCASSPVEGRREKLFFGSGTQLSVL.

The V and J genes are TRBV19 and TRBJ2-1; TRBD2 aligns across 11 bases. CDR1 LNHDA and CDR2 SQIVND come from the germline V gene (reference sequence). The CDR3 is 16 residues long. Losses at the gene ends were 5 bases for V and 1 base for J; bases not matched to a gene: 4. DNA of the CDR3: TGTGCCAGTAGTTCCCGACTAGCGGGGTCCTACAATGAGCAGTTCTTC. Its translation is CASSSRLAGSYNEQFF.